This T cell receptor (beta chain) derives from a study of blood T cell repertoires in COVID-19. Study background: Nucleic acid was either cDNA or gDNA, and it came from T cells, B-cell-depleted T cells, or PBMCs.

Generated by immunoSEQ multiplex PCR, the TCRdb table keeps only in-frame clones and is missing some. The sample holds tens of thousands of clones; 72% are singletons and the top ten take about 43%. This clone was detected only once. There are 16 residues in the CDR3. J gave up 6 bases and V 8 bases, and 15 bases lay outside the gene matches. In germline, CDR1 is SGHVS, CDR2 FQNEAQ. This TCR came from a woman aged 80 or over with acute or convalescent COVID-19. The sequenced sample was peripheral blood. This chain uses TRBV7-8 with TRBJ2-2, with 7 bases that match TRBD1. In nucleotides, the CDR3 is TGTGCCAGCCACCTCTCCCGCCAGGGGGATGCCGGGGAGCTGTTTTTT. Its translation: CASHLSRQGDAGELFF.